This T cell receptor beta chain came from a study of blood T cell repertoires in COVID-19. V lost 7 bases to trimming and J lost 10 bases, with 16 bases between them. Germline CDR1 reads LNHDA; CDR2 reads SQIVND (reference sequence). The CDR3 is 12 residues long. Profiling relied on immunoSEQ multiplex PCR, and the TCRdb table lists in-frame clones only, not all of them. The table has approximately 170,000 clones, around 85% seen once. The sequence was collected from a man older than 75 with COVID-19, enrolled during active disease. Material for sequencing was peripheral blood. V usage is TRBV19 and J usage is TRBJ1-1, with a possible D match to TRBD1 (5 bases). CDR3 sequence reads: CASMGGGEVAFF. CDR3 sequence (DNA): TGTGCCAGTATGGGTGGGGGGGAGGTAGCTTTCTTT.